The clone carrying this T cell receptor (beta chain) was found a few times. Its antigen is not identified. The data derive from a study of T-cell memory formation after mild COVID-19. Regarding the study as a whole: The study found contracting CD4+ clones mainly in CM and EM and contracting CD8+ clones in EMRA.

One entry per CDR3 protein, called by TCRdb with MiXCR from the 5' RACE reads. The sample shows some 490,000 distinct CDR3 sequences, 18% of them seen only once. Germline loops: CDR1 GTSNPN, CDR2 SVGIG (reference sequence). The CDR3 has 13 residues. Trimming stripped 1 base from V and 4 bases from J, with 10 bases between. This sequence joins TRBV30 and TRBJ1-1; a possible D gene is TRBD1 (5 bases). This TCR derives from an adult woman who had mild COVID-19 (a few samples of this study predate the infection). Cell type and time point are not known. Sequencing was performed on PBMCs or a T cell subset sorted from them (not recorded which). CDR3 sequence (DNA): TGTGCCTGGAGTGCTCGGGGGTTCACTGAAGCTTTCTTT. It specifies CAWSARGFTEAFF.